The entry below gives a single T cell receptor (beta chain) sequence along with its context. The record originates from a study of blood T cell repertoires in COVID-19. Libraries were prepared by immunoSEQ multiplex PCR; TCRdb keeps only in-frame clonotypes and omits some of them. This table holds around 230,000 clones, around nine tenths found once. V dropped 7 bases and J dropped 2 bases, with 16 bases sitting between them. The CDR3 is 15 amino acids. The V gene's germline CDR1 is MNHEY and CDR2 SMNVEV (reference sequence). The chain links TRBV27 to TRBJ2-3, with D uncertain. Sample: peripheral blood. This clonotype was obtained from a man aged 40-49 years with acute or convalescent COVID-19. DNA of the CDR3: TGTGCCAGCAAGTTTGGCGGCAGAAACACAGATACGCAGTATTTT. Translating it yields CASKFGGRNTDTQYF.